A single sample is the source of the 3 T cell receptor beta chains below, sequenced in a study of spatial heterogeneity in lung cancer. TCRdb passed the 5' RACE reads through MiXCR, listing each CDR3 protein once. Of 9,000 to 13,000 distinct CDR3 sequences in the sample, about 8.5% were seen once. Study results and limitations: Expanded intratumoral alpha and beta TCR counts tracked tumor mutation counts.

What these receptors recognize is not known. Time point described: sample taken at primary tumor resection. The sequenced sample was lung tumor tissue, obtained at surgery. Every receptor here comes from a male donor with early-stage non-small cell lung cancer.

V gene TRBV20-1 combines with J gene TRBJ2-5; 11 bases fit TRBD2. Germline V CDR1 and CDR2: DFQATT, SNEGSKA (reference sequence). V was pared by 0 bases and J by 1 base, with 4 bases of the junction left unmatched. The CDR3 runs 16 residues. In DNA, the CDR3 is TGCAGTGCTAGAGATCGACTAGCGGGGATCCAAGAGACCCAGTACTTC. Translation: CSARDRLAGIQETQYF.

The chain recombines TRBV7-2 with TRBJ2-1, with 8 positions matching TRBD2. CDR3 length equals 15 residues. The germline gives CDR1 SGHTA, CDR2 FQGNSA. V was clipped by 6 bases and J by 7 bases; unmatched bases: 11. This CDR3 is CASRKLSGGRNEQFF. DNA for the CDR3: TGTGCCAGCAGGAAATTAAGCGGGGGCCGGAATGAGCAGTTCTTC.

In its sample, this clonotype was seen many times. The J gene is TRBJ2-1, the V gene TRBV29-1, with D maybe TRBD2 (5 bases). The CDR3 sequence is 13 residues long. Germline CDR1 is SQVTM and CDR2 is ANQGSEA. With 3 bases removed from V and 5 bases from J, the gap between germline ends came to 11 bases. The DNA for the CDR3 is TGCAGCGTTGACGGCGGGCTGAACAATGAGCAGTTCTTC. Its protein product is CSVDGGLNNEQFF.